This TCR beta chain is drawn from a study of Ad26.COV2.S vaccination and SARS-CoV-2 variants. Study at large: This donor came from the COV1001 trial of Ad26.COV2.S. Into the muscle, Ad26.COV2.S was dosed once or twice, 56 days apart. General study findings and limits: Measurements of TCR breadth and depth may have given underestimates of the total T cell responses.

A remark on this clone: Its antigen remains unidentified.

Germline values: CDR1 MNHNY, CDR2 SVGAGI (reference sequence). The ends were cut back, 7 bases at V and 1 base at J, with 10 bases in the middle. This CDR3 has 13 amino acids. Clones were sequenced by immunoSEQ multiplex PCR, and TCRdb holds only the in-frame ones, with some missing. Altogether about 430,000 clones are present, more than 80% being singletons, with the ten largest covering 12%. Noted treatment: 15 to 20 received Ad26.COV2.S at low or high dose, single or two shots; five or six received placebo; per-sample allocation not given. Sampling took place 63 days after the first vaccine or placebo injection. Its platform was an Ad26 vector, and its expressed antigen was Wuhan-strain SARS-CoV-2 spike.

The receptor was isolated from a person aged 18-60 years who received the Ad26.COV2.S COVID-19 vaccine or a placebo. This specimen was peripheral blood, taken in a trial of Ad26.COV2.S vaccine versus placebo. The chain couples TRBV6-6 to TRBJ1-2; D call uncertain. The chain's CDR3 is CASTPEGNYGYTF. CDR3 in DNA: TGTGCCAGCACCCCGGAGGGTAACTATGGCTACACCTTC.